What follows are 5 T cell receptor beta chains derived from one specimen sequenced in a study of long-term antiretroviral therapy in people with HIV. The libraries were made with immunoSEQ v3.0 at survey level. The table came from immunoSEQ multiplex PCR; TCRdb's copy has only in-frame clones and leaves some out. The sample has 15,000 to 20,000 clones; roughly 73% are singletons. This material consisted of unsorted PBMCs, taken around 2.1 years before starting antiretroviral therapy. The receptors derive from a man aged 25 to 45 with HIV.

The V call is TRBV7-2, the J call TRBJ1-1; D may be TRBD1 (5 bases). Deletions cut 0 bases from V and 1 base from J, with 9 bases between. The CDR3 is 15 amino acids. Germline V gene lookup returns CDR1 SGHTA and CDR2 FQGNSA. The CDR3 reads CASSLAAGGNTEAFF. CDR3 bases: TGTGCCAGCAGCTTAGCGGCGGGGGGGAACACTGAAGCTTTCTTT.

The J gene is TRBJ1-1, the V gene TRBV9; D is unclear. The CDR3 sequence is 14 residues long. The V and J ends lost 0 bases and 0 bases respectively, with 6 bases between them. CDR1 is SGDLS and CDR2 is YYNGEE in the germline V gene. In nucleotides, the CDR3 is TGTGCCAGCAGCGTAGGGGTGGTGAACACTGAAGCTTTCTTT. Translating gives CASSVGVVNTEAFF.

V gene TRBV6-5 combines with J gene TRBJ1-2; D remains ambiguous. Trimming took 5 bases from V and 6 from J, leaving 16 bases between them. This CDR3 contains 14 residues. The germline V gene encodes CDR1 MNHEY and CDR2 SVGAGI. The CDR3 region has the DNA TGTGCCAGCAGTAGCCTCGCGGGTAAGGATGGCTACACCTTC. Protein: CASSSLAGKDGYTF.

V usage is TRBV2 and J usage is TRBJ1-6; D ambiguous. V shed 2 bases and J shed 6 bases, with 8 bases lying between them. This CDR3 contains 14 residues. Germline V gene data show CDR1 as SNHLY and CDR2 as FYNNEI. The CDR3 DNA reads TGTGCCAGCAGTGAATTCCGACTTAATTCACCCCTCCACTTT. Protein product: CASSEFRLNSPLHF.

The V and J genes are TRBV7-8 and TRBJ1-1; D unclear. The CDR3 is 14 residues long. Trimming removed 5 bases from V and 1 base from J, with 11 bases in between. CDR1 SGHVS and CDR2 FQNEAQ come from the germline V gene. CDR3 residues: CASSPSLGNTEAFF. CDR3 in DNA: TGTGCCAGCAGCCCCTCACTAGGGAACACTGAAGCTTTCTTT.